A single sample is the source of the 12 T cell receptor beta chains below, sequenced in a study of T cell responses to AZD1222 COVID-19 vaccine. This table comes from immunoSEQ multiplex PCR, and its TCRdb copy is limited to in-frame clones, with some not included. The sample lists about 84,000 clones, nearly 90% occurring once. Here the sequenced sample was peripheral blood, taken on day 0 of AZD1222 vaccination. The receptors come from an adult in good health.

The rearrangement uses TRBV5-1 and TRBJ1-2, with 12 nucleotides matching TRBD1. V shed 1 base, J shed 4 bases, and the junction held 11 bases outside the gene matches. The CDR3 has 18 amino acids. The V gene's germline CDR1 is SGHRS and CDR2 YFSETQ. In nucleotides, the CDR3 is TGCGCCAGCAGCTTGAGTCCCGGGACAGGGGGCGCGGGCTATGGCTACACCTTC. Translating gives CASSLSPGTGGAGYGYTF.

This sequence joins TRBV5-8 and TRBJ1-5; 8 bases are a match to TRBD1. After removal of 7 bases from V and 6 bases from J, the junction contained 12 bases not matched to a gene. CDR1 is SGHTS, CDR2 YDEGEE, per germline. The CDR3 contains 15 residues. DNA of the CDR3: TGTGCCAGCTCCTCCTTACAGGGGGTCGGTCAGCCCCAGCATTTT. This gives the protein CASSSLQGVGQPQHF.

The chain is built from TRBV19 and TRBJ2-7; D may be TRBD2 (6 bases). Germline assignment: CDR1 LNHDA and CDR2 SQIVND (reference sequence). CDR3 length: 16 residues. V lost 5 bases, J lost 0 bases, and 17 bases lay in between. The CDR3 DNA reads TGTGCCAGTAGTGGGACTGGGGCTAGCGACTCCTACGAGCAGTACTTC. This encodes CASSGTGASDSYEQYF.

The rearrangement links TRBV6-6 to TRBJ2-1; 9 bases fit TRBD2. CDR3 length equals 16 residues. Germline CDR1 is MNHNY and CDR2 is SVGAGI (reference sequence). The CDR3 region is CATAGPGTSPDNEQFF. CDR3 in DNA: TGTGCTACAGCTGGGCCCGGGACTAGCCCCGACAATGAGCAGTTCTTC.

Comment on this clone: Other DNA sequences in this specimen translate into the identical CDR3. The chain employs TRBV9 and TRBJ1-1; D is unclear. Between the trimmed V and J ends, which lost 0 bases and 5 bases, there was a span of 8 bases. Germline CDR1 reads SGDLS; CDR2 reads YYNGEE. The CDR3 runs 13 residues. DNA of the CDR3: TGTGCCAGCAGCGTAGGATCGGGTACTGAAGCTTTCTTT. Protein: CASSVGSGTEAFF.

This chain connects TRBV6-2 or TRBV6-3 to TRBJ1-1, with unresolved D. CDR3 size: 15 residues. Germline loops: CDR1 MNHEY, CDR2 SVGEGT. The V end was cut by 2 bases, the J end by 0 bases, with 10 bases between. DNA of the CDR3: TGTGCCAGCAGTTACAAGGCGAGATTGAACACTGAAGCTTTCTTT. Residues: CASSYKARLNTEAFF.

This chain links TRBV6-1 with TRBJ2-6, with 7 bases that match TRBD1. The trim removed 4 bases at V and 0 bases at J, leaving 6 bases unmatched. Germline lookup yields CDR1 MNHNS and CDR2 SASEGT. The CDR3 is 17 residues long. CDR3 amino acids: CASSGDRVHSGANVLTF. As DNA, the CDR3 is TGTGCCAGCAGTGGAGACAGGGTTCACTCTGGGGCCAACGTCCTGACTTTC.

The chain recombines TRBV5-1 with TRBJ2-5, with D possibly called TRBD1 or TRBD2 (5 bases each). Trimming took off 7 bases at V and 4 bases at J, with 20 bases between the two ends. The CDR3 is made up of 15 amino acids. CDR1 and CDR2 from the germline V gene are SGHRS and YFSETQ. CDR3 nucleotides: TGCGCCAGCGAATTGGGGGATAGGATTGGAGAGACCCAGTACTTC. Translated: CASELGDRIGETQYF.

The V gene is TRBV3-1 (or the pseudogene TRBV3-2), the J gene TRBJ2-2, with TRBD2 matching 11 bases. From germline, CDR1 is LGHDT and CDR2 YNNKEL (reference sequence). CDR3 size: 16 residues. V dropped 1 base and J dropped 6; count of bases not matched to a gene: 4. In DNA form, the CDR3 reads TGTGCCAGCAGCCAAGGACTAGCGGGATGGGCCGGGGAGCTGTTTTTT. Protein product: CASSQGLAGWAGELFF.

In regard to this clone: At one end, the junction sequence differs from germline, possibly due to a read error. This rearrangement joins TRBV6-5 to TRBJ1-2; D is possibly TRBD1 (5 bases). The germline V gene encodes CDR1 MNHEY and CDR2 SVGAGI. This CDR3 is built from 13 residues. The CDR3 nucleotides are TGTGCCTGCAGGCAGACGGGGGAGGATGGCTACACCTTC. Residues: CACRQTGEDGYTF.

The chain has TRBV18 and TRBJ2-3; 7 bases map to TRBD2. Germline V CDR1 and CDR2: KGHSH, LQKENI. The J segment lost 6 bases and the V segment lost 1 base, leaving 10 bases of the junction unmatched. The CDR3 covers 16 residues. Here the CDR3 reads CASSPLLAEEMDTQYF. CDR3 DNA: TGTGCCAGCTCACCACTCCTAGCGGAGGAGATGGATACGCAGTATTTT.

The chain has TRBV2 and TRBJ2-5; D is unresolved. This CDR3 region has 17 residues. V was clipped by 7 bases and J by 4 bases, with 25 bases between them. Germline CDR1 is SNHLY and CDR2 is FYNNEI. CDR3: CASMVPPATRIIETQYF. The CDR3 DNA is TGTGCCAGCATGGTACCACCAGCGACCCGGATCATAGAGACCCAGTACTTC.